Sequencing of this T cell receptor beta chain was carried out in a study of control samples from healthy donors and cancer patients. Sequenced by immunoSEQ multiplex PCR; TCRdb stores in-frame clones only, minus some. The table has 60,000 to 80,000 clones, approximately 84% seen once; the top ten hold over 3.5%. The V gene end was trimmed by 2 bases and the J gene end by 7 bases; junction bases not matched to a gene: 13. The CDR3 runs 17 residues. The germline V gene encodes CDR1 KGHSH and CDR2 LQKENI. This rearrangement joins TRBV18 to TRBJ2-1; TRBD2 aligns across 8 bases. The material sequenced was blood. The clonotype comes from a woman aged 45 to 65 in good health. The CDR3 spells CASSPKLGAGDWNEQFF. CDR3 sequence (DNA): TGTGCCAGCTCACCAAAACTAGGAGCGGGGGATTGGAATGAGCAGTTCTTC.